A single sample gave rise to the 32 T cell receptor beta chains below, sequenced in a study of human T cells and chemical hapten exposure. The time point: patch test 1, 2 weeks after DPC sensitization. Treatment meaning: therapeutic diphenylcyclopropenone sensitization with weekly scalp DPC. TCRdb reprocessed the RACE reads with MiXCR, giving one entry per CDR3 protein. The sample contains roughly 200,000 distinct CDR3 sequences, approximately 20% of which appear only once. The sequencing here drew on whole blood, taken in connection with sensitization to the hapten diphenylcyclopropenone (DPC). Receptors originate from a woman in her forties or fifties with alopecia areata. Some clones in this sample may be carry-over from other donors' samples.

The chain links TRBV25-1 to TRBJ2-5; no clear D. The V gene lost 4 bases and the J gene lost 4 bases, with 13 bases spanning the gap. The CDR3 runs to 14 residues. The V gene's germline CDR1 is MGHDK and CDR2 SYGVNS. This chain's CDR3 is CASSGMAPRETQYF. CDR3 coding DNA: TGTGCCAGCAGTGGGATGGCCCCCCGAGAGACCCAGTACTTC.

This chain links TRBV27 with TRBJ1-2, with TRBD1 as a possible D gene (5 bases). CDR3 length: 13 residues. Germline values: CDR1 MNHEY, CDR2 SMNVEV (reference sequence). V was cut by 5 bases and J by 8 bases, with 15 bases left in between. CDR3 DNA: TGTGCCAGCAGTCATCAAAAGGGGAGAGGCTACACCTTC. As protein: CASSHQKGRGYTF.

V is TRBV7-9 and J is TRBJ2-5; D is undetermined. V was pared by 5 bases and J by 2 bases, with 9 bases between. CDR1 and CDR2 (germline): SEHNR, FQNEAQ (reference sequence). The length of the CDR3 is 13 residues. The DNA of the CDR3 is TGTGCCAGCAGCCGAGCTTTTCAAGAGACCCAGTACTTC. This encodes CASSRAFQETQYF.

The V and J genes are TRBV4-2 and TRBJ2-2, with TRBD2 matching over 11 bases. Per the germline V gene, CDR1 is LGHNA and CDR2 is YNFKEQ. The CDR3 has 19 residues. The V and J ends lost 0 bases and 0 bases, in that order; junction bases with no gene match: 6. The CDR3 sequence is CASSQDELAGVANTGELFF. CDR3 sequence (DNA): TGTGCCAGCAGCCAAGATGAACTAGCGGGAGTCGCGAACACCGGGGAGCTGTTTTTT.

This clonotype was counted a few times. This chain connects TRBV29-1 to TRBJ1-1; D is unresolved. This CDR3 has 17 amino acids. Per germline, CDR1 SQVTM and CDR2 ANQGSEA. V shed 2 bases and J shed 4 bases, with 23 bases lying between them. The CDR3 sequence: CSVEPERRGIESTEAFF. The CDR3 DNA reads TGCAGCGTTGAACCGGAGAGGAGAGGTATCGAGTCCACTGAAGCTTTCTTT.

This clonotype was seen a few times. This chain links TRBV2 with TRBJ1-5; unclear D gene. The CDR3 spans 15 residues. V dropped 5 bases and J dropped 0 bases, with 11 bases sitting between them. CDR1 is SNHLY, CDR2 FYNNEI, per germline. Here the CDR3 reads CASSQEAYSNQPQHF. The CDR3 DNA follows: TGTGCCAGCAGTCAGGAAGCATATAGCAATCAGCCCCAGCATTTT.

V gene TRBV9 combines with J gene TRBJ2-3; 8 bases map to TRBD2. V was pared by 4 bases and J by 4 bases, with 5 bases of the junction left unmatched. Germline assignment: CDR1 SGDLS and CDR2 YYNGEE. The CDR3 sequence is 14 residues long. CDR3 loop: CASSTTSVADTQYF. The CDR3 DNA follows: TGTGCCAGCAGCACGACTAGCGTGGCAGATACGCAGTATTTT.

This clonotype was counted between two and nine times. This chain joins TRBV20-1 and TRBJ2-7; the match to TRBD2 covers 8 bases. The ends lost 1 base at V and 2 bases at J; junction bases unmatched: 10. The germline V gene encodes CDR1 DFQATT and CDR2 SNEGSKA (reference sequence). The CDR3 is 16 amino acids. CDR3 amino acids: CSARALAAGGPYEQYF. The CDR3 DNA reads as TGCAGTGCTAGAGCACTAGCGGCAGGAGGCCCCTACGAGCAGTACTTC.

This chain uses TRBV28 with TRBJ1-5; 10 nucleotides match TRBD1. The CDR3 sequence is 16 residues long. From germline, CDR1 is MDHEN and CDR2 SYDVKM. Trimming cost V 4 bases and J 2 bases; bases outside gene matches: 5. The CDR3 DNA follows: TGTGCCAGCAGTTCGCCCGGGACAGGGGGCAATCAGCCCCAGCATTTT. It specifies CASSSPGTGGNQPQHF.

This clonotype was detected a few times. The chain links TRBV7-6 to TRBJ2-3, with 8 bases aligning to TRBD1. V trimming: 5 bases; J trimming: 2 bases; junction bases outside the gene matches: 3. CDR1 and CDR2 from the germline V gene are SGHVS and FNYEAQ. The CDR3 has 14 amino acids. The CDR3 here is CASSPTGDTDTQYF. DNA of the CDR3: TGTGCCAGCAGCCCGACAGGGGACACAGATACGCAGTATTTT.

This clonotype was observed a handful of times. The chain couples TRBV25-1 to TRBJ2-7; D call uncertain. Germline V gene lookup returns CDR1 MGHDK and CDR2 SYGVNS. The CDR3 has 14 residues. V lost 2 bases and J lost 3, with 11 bases in between. The CDR3: CASSENWGIYEQYF. As DNA, the CDR3 is TGTGCCAGCAGTGAAAATTGGGGTATCTACGAGCAGTACTTC.

This clonotype was counted between two and nine times. V usage is TRBV9 and J usage is TRBJ2-7; tentatively, D is TRBD1 (5 bases). The CDR3 loop spans 16 amino acids. Trimming pared 0 bases from V and 0 bases from J, leaving 13 bases between. Germline CDR1 and CDR2: SGDLS and YYNGEE. The CDR3 nucleotides are TGTGCCAGCAGCGTAGATGTAGCTGGGGCCTCCTACGAGCAGTACTTC. It encodes CASSVDVAGASYEQYF.

The rearrangement links TRBV27 to TRBJ1-2; D is unresolved. Germline-derived CDR1 and CDR2 are MNHEY and SMNVEV (reference sequence). This CDR3 comprises 15 residues. Trimming pared 8 bases from V and 2 bases from J, leaving 18 bases between. The CDR3 spells CASGPKGFTNYGYTF. In nucleotides, the CDR3 is TGTGCCAGCGGGCCTAAGGGTTTCACGAACTATGGCTACACCTTC.

The sample holds a few counts of this clonotype. The genes are TRBV9 and TRBJ1-1, with TRBD1 as a possible D gene (5 bases). V gave up 5 bases and J gave up 5 bases, with 13 bases separating them. This CDR3 region has 13 residues. Germline assignment: CDR1 SGDLS and CDR2 YYNGEE. CDR3 loop: CASSHNGGTEAFF. CDR3 DNA: TGTGCCAGCAGTCATAACGGGGGGACTGAAGCTTTCTTT.

This clonotype was detected only a few times. The genes are TRBV5-1 and TRBJ2-5, with D hard to call. The CDR3 runs to 15 residues. Germline CDR1 and CDR2: SGHRS and YFSETQ. Trimming left V 4 bases short and J 1 base short, with 14 bases between. CDR3 amino acids: CASSPPFGGQETQYF. In DNA form, the CDR3 reads TGCGCCAGCAGCCCCCCGTTCGGCGGCCAAGAGACCCAGTACTTC. The full variable domain, with the rest looked up from reference TRBV5-1 and TRBJ2-5, is KAGVTQTPRYLIKTRGQQVTLSCSPISGHRSVSWYQQTPGQGLQFLFEYFSETQRNKGNFPGRFSGRQFSNSRSEMNVSTLELGDSALYLCASSPPFGGQETQYFGPGTRLLVL.

The rearrangement joins TRBV5-6 to TRBJ2-7; TRBD2 aligns across 7 bases. The J segment lost 2 bases and the V segment lost 1 base, leaving 6 bases of the junction unmatched. Per the germline V gene, CDR1 is SGHDT and CDR2 is YYEEEE. The CDR3 runs to 15 residues. CDR3 residues: CASSLSSGKAYEQYF. CDR3 bases: TGTGCCAGCAGCTTGTCAAGCGGGAAAGCCTACGAGCAGTACTTC.

The rearrangement joins TRBV3-1 to TRBJ2-5; tentatively, D is TRBD1 or TRBD2 (6 bases each). V was clipped by 0 bases and J by 2 bases, with 16 bases between them. This CDR3 contains 17 residues. Germline assignment: CDR1 LGHDT and CDR2 YNNKEL (reference sequence). The CDR3 DNA reads as TGTGCCAGCAGCCAAGAACCTCCGGGGGCAGCACAAGAGACCCAGTACTTC. It encodes CASSQEPPGAAQETQYF.

V gene TRBV5-8 combines with J gene TRBJ2-3; no clear D gene. Between the trimmed V and J ends, which lost 0 bases and 5 bases, there was a span of 4 bases. CDR1 is SGHTS, CDR2 YDEGEE, per germline. The CDR3 is 12 amino acids. CDR3 in amino acids: CASSLVRDTQYF. The DNA for the CDR3 is TGTGCCAGCAGCTTGGTACGAGATACGCAGTATTTT. The full variable domain, rest sourced from reference TRBV5-8 and TRBJ2-3, is EAGVTQSPTHLIKTRGQQATLRCSPISGHTSVYWYQQALGLGLQFLLWYDEGEERNRGNFPPRFSGRQFPNYSSELNVNALELEDSALYLCASSLVRDTQYFGPGTRLTVL.

The V call is TRBV28, the J call TRBJ1-6; D uncertain. V was trimmed by 5 bases and J by 9 bases, leaving 14 bases between them. The CDR3 has 14 residues. In germline, CDR1 is MDHEN, CDR2 SYDVKM. Here the CDR3 reads CASSEGSVGSPLHF. The CDR3 DNA sequence: TGTGCCAGCAGTGAAGGCAGCGTGGGTTCACCCCTCCACTTT.

The V and J genes are TRBV20-1 and TRBJ2-1, with TRBD2 identical over 12 bases. Germline loops: CDR1 DFQATT, CDR2 SNEGSKA (reference sequence). The CDR3 runs to 15 residues. The V gene end was trimmed by 8 bases and the J gene end by 10 bases; junction bases not matched to a gene: 15. CDR3 sequence: CSTTRLAGGPGEQFF. Here the CDR3 DNA reads TGCAGTACTACTAGGCTAGCGGGAGGGCCGGGGGAGCAGTTCTTC.

This chain uses TRBV5-1 with TRBJ2-1; 10 nucleotides match TRBD2. Germline CDR1 and CDR2: SGHRS and YFSETQ. The CDR3 loop spans 17 amino acids. Trimming removed 2 bases from V and 6 bases from J; junction bases left unmatched: 11. CDR3 bases: TGCGCCAGCAGCTTTCGAGGAGCGGGAGGGAGGGGCAATGAGCAGTTCTTC. Protein: CASSFRGAGGRGNEQFF.

Written as DNA, the CDR3 is TGTGCCAGCAGCTTGGCCAGTACCTACGAGCAGTACTTC. This encodes CASSLASTYEQYF. The chain combines TRBV5-6 with TRBJ2-7, with no clear D. This CDR3 spans 13 amino acids. Per germline, CDR1 SGHDT and CDR2 YYEEEE. V lost 0 bases to trimming and J lost 2 bases, with 6 bases between them.

This clonotype was seen more than once but under ten times. The chain couples TRBV2 to TRBJ2-5; a possible D gene is TRBD2 (5 bases). The CDR3 runs 16 residues. Trimming stripped 0 bases from V and 2 bases from J, with 13 bases between. Germline V lookup: CDR1 SNHLY, CDR2 FYNNEI. In DNA form, the CDR3 reads TGTGCCAGCAGTGAAGCGCTTAGAGCGGTTCAAGAGACCCAGTACTTC. Translating it yields CASSEALRAVQETQYF.

This clonotype was counted only a few times. The chain has TRBV20-1 and TRBJ2-2; perhaps D is TRBD1 or TRBD2 (6 bases each). Germline V lookup: CDR1 DFQATT, CDR2 SNEGSKA (reference sequence). The CDR3 sequence is 15 residues long. V dropped 6 bases and J dropped 3 bases, with 17 bases sitting between them. CDR3 coding DNA: TGCAGTGCCATTAGGGGGGACACGGACACCGGGGAGCTGTTTTTT. Its protein product is CSAIRGDTDTGELFF.

The J gene is TRBJ1-5, the V gene TRBV20-1; 10 bases are a match to TRBD1. There are 15 residues in the CDR3. CDR1 and CDR2 (germline): DFQATT, SNEGSKA (reference sequence). The trim removed 1 base at V and 5 bases at J, leaving 5 bases unmatched. CDR3 sequence reads: CSARAGTGVYQPQHF. The CDR3 nucleotides read TGCAGTGCTAGAGCTGGGACAGGGGTGTATCAGCCCCAGCATTTT.

This clonotype was counted between two and nine times. The chain links TRBV20-1 to TRBJ2-5, with D perhaps TRBD2 (5 bases). The CDR3 runs to 13 residues. Trimming shortened V by 0 bases and J by 3 bases, and 8 bases separated the two germline ends. Germline values: CDR1 DFQATT, CDR2 SNEGSKA (reference sequence). The CDR3 is CSARDPGKETQYF. In DNA form, the CDR3 reads TGCAGTGCTAGAGATCCGGGGAAAGAGACCCAGTACTTC.

In its sample, this clonotype was seen many times. The J gene is TRBJ1-1, the V gene TRBV12-3 or TRBV12-4; 7 nucleotides match TRBD1. CDR3 length: 14 residues. With 7 bases clipped from V and 4 bases from J, the junction kept 9 bases outside the gene matches. The CDR3 coding sequence is TGTGCCAGCACCCTAGGGGGCGGGTTCACTGAAGCTTTCTTT. This gives the protein CASTLGGGFTEAFF.

This clonotype has more than one count but fewer than ten. The rearrangement uses TRBV13 and TRBJ1-1; TRBD1 matches at 8 bases. The germline CDR1 and CDR2 sequences are PRHDT and FYEKMQ (reference sequence). The CDR3 runs to 14 residues. The V gene end was trimmed by 0 bases and the J gene end by 9 bases; junction bases not matched to a gene: 6. The DNA of the CDR3 is TGTGCCAGCAGCTTAGGGACAGGGGCTGGGAAAGCTTTCTTT. Translating it yields CASSLGTGAGKAFF.

The chain has TRBV4-2 and TRBJ2-2; TRBD2 aligns across 9 bases. This CDR3 is built from 18 residues. Germline values: CDR1 LGHNA, CDR2 YNFKEQ. Trimming removed 4 bases from V and 4 bases from J; junction bases left unmatched: 13. CDR3 nucleotide sequence: TGTGCCAGCAGCCCTCTTCAAGCGGGAGGAAGGGGCACCGGGGAGCTGTTTTTT. It translates to CASSPLQAGGRGTGELFF.

This chain uses TRBV11-2 with TRBJ2-1; D gene uncertain. The CDR3 covers 15 residues. The V and J ends lost 6 bases and 3 bases respectively, with 15 bases between them. The germline V gene has CDR1 SGHAT and CDR2 FQNNGV. The CDR3 region is CASSSSPRGYNEQFF. The DNA of the CDR3 is TGTGCCAGCAGTTCATCCCCACGCGGCTACAATGAGCAGTTCTTC.

The chain uses TRBV11-1 and TRBJ2-3; 7 nucleotides align to TRBD2. Germline assignment: CDR1 SGHAT and CDR2 FQDESV (reference sequence). V lost 2 bases to trimming and J lost 11 bases; unmatched junction nucleotides: 16. The CDR3 runs to 16 residues. The CDR3 DNA reads as TGTGCCAGCAGCTTAAACGAGCGGGATCAGCCTAGAGGGCAGTATTTT. Translating it yields CASSLNERDQPRGQYF.

This clonotype has a handful of counts. The V gene is TRBV7-9, the J gene TRBJ1-5; maybe TRBD1 (5 bases). Trimming left V 6 bases short and J 1 base short, with 16 bases between. Looked up from germline, CDR1 is SEHNR and CDR2 is FQNEAQ (reference sequence). The length of the CDR3 is 16 residues. In DNA, the CDR3 is TGTGCCAGCAGTTCCGCTGGCCGGGACAGCAATCAGCCCCAGCATTTT. Translated: CASSSAGRDSNQPQHF.